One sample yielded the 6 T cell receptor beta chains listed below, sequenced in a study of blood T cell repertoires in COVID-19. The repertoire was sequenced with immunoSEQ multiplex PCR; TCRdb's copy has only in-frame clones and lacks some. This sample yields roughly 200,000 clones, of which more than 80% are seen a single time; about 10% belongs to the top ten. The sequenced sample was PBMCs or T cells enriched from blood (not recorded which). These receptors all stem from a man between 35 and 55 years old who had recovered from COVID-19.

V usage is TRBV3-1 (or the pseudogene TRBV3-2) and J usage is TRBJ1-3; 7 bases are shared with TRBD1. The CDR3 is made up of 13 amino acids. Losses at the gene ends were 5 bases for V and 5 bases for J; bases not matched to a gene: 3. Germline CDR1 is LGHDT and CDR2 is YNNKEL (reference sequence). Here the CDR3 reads CASSGDSRNTIYF. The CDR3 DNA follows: TGTGCCAGCAGCGGGGACAGCCGAAACACCATATATTTT.

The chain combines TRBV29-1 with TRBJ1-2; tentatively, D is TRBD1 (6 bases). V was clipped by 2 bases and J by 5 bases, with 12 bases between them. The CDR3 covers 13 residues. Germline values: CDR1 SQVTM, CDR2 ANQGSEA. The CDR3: CSVEPGAVYGYTF. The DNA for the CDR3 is TGCAGCGTTGAACCAGGGGCCGTTTATGGCTACACCTTC.

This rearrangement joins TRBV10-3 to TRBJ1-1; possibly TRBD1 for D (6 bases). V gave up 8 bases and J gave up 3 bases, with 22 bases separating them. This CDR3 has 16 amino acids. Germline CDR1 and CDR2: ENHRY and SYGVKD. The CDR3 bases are TGTGCCATCCGAGGGGGTAAAACGGGGCGGGACACTGAAGCTTTCTTT. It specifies CAIRGGKTGRDTEAFF.

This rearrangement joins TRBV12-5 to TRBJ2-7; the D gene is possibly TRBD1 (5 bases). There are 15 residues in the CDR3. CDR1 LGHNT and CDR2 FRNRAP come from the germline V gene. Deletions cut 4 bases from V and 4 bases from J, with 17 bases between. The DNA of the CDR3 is TGTGCTAGTGGTTCCCTAGGGGCCGAGCGTTACGAGCAGTACTTC. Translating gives CASGSLGAERYEQYF.

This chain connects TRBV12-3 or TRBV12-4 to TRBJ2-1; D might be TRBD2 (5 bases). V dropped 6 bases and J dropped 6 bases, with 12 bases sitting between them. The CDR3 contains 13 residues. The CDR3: CASRNRTRNEQFF. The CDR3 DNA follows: TGTGCCAGCAGAAACCGGACTCGCAATGAGCAGTTCTTC.

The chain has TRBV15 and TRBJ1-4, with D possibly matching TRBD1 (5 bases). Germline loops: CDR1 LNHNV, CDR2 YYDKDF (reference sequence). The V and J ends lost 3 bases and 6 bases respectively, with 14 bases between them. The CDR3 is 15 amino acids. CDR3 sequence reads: CATSRHTGTHEKLFF. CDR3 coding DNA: TGTGCCACCAGCAGGCACACCGGGACTCATGAAAAACTGTTTTTT.